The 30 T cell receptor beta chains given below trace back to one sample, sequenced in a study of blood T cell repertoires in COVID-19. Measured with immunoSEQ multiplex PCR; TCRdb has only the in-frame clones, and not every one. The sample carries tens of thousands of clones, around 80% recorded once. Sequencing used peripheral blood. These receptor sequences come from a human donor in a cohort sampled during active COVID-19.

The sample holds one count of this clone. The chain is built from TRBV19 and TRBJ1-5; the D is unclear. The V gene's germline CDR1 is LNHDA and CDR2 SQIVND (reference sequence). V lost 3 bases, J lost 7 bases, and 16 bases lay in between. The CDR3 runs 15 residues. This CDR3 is CASSILYGGMQPQHF. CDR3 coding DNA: TGTGCCAGTAGTATCCTTTATGGCGGGATGCAGCCCCAGCATTTT.

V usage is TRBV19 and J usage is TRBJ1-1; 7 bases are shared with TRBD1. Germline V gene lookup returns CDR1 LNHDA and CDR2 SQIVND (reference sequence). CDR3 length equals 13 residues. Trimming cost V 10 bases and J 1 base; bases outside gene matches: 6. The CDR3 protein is CAIRDSRNTEAFF. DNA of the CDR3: TGTGCCATTAGGGACAGTCGGAACACTGAAGCTTTCTTT.

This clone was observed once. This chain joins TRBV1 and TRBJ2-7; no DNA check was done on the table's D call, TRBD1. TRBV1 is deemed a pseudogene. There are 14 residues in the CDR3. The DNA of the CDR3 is TGCACCAGCAGAGTTGGGGACAGGGTCTACGAGCAGTACTTC. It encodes CTSRVGDRVYEQYF.

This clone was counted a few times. CDR3 sequence: CASRPRGTYNEQFF. In DNA form, the CDR3 reads TGCGCCAGCAGACCCAGGGGGACATACAATGAGCAGTTCTTC. The chain recombines TRBV5-1 with TRBJ2-1, with 7 positions matching TRBD1. The CDR3 totals 14 residues. Per the germline V gene, CDR1 is SGHRS and CDR2 is YFSETQ. V trimming: 5 bases; J trimming: 4 bases; junction bases outside the gene matches: 6. The whole variable domain, filled in from reference TRBV5-1 and TRBJ2-1, reads KAGVTQTPRYLIKTRGQQVTLSCSPISGHRSVSWYQQTPGQGLQFLFEYFSETQRNKGNFPGRFSGRQFSNSRSEMNVSTLELGDSALYLCASRPRGTYNEQFFGPGTRLTVL.

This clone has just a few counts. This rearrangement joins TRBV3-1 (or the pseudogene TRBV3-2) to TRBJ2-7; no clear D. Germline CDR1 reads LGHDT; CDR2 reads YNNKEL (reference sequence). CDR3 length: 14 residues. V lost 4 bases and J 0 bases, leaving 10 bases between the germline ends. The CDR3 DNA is TGTGCCAGCAGCCGTGACTGTCACTCCTACGAGCAGTACTTC. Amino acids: CASSRDCHSYEQYF.

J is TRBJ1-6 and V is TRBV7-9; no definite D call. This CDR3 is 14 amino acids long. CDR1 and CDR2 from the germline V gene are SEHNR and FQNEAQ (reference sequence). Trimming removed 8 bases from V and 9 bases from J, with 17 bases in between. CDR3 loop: CASREGTLGSPLHF. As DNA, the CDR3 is TGTGCCAGCCGGGAGGGAACGTTGGGTTCACCCCTCCACTTT.

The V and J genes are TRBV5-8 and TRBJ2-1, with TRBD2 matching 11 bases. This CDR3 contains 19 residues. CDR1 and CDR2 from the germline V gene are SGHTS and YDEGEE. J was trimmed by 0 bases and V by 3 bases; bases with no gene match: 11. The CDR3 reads CASSSPGLAVESSYNEQFF. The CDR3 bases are TGTGCCAGCAGCTCACCGGGACTAGCGGTTGAGAGCTCCTACAATGAGCAGTTCTTC.

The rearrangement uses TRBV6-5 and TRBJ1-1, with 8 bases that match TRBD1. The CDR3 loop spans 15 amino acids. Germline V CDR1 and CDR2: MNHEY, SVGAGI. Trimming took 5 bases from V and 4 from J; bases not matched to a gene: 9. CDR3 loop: CASSRPGTGITEAFF. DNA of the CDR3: TGTGCCAGCAGTCGACCCGGGACAGGAATCACTGAAGCTTTCTTT.

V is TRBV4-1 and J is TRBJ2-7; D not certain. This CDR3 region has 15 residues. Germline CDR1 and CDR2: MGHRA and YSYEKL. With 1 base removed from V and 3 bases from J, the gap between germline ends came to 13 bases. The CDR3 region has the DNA TGCGCCAGCAGCCAAGCTCCATCAGATCACTACGAGCAGTACTTC. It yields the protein CASSQAPSDHYEQYF.

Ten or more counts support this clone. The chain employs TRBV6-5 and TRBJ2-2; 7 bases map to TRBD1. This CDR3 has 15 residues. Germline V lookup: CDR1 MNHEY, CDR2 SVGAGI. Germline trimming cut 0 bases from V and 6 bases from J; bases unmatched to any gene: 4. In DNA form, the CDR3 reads TGTGCCAGCAGTTACTCTACAGGGGTACCCGGGGAGCTGTTTTTT. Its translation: CASSYSTGVPGELFF.

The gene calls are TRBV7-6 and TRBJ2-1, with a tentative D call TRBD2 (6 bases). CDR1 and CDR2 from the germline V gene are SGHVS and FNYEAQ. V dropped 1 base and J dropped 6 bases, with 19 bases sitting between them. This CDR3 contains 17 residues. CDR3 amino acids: CASSLERPTRSSNEQFF. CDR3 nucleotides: TGTGCCAGCAGCTTAGAGCGACCGACTAGGAGTTCCAATGAGCAGTTCTTC. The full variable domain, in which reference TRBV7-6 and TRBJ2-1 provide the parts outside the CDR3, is GAGVSQSPRYKVTKRGQDVALRCDPISGHVSLYWYRQALGQGPEFLTYFNYEAQQDKSGLPNDRFSAERPEGSISTLTIQRTEQRDSAMYRCASSLERPTRSSNEQFFGPGTRLTVL.

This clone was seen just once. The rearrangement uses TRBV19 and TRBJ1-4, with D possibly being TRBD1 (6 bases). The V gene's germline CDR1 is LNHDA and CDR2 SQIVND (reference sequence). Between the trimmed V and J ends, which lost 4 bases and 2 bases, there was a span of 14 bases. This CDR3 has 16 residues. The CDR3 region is CASSNTGSATNEKLFF. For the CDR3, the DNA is TGTGCCAGTAGTAATACAGGGAGTGCGACTAATGAAAAACTGTTTTTT.

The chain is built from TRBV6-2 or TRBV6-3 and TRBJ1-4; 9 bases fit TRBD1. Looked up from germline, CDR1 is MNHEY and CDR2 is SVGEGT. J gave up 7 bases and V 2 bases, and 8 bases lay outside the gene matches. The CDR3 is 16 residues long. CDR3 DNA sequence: TGTGCCAGCAGTTACACCTTCTTGGACAGGGGTGAAAAACTGTTTTTT. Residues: CASSYTFLDRGEKLFF.

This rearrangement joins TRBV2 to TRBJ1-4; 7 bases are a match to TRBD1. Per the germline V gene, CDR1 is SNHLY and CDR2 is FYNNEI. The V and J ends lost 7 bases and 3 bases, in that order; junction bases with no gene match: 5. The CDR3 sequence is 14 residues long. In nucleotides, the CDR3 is TGTGCCAGCAAAAATCAGGGGGCTAATGAAAAACTGTTTTTT. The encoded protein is CASKNQGANEKLFF.

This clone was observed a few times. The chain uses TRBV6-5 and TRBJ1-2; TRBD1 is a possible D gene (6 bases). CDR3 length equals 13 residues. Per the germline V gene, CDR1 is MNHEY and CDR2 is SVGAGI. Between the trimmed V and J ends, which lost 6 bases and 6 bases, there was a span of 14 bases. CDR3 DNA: TGTGCCAGCAGCGAGGACAGCTTGGATGGCTACACCTTC. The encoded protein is CASSEDSLDGYTF.

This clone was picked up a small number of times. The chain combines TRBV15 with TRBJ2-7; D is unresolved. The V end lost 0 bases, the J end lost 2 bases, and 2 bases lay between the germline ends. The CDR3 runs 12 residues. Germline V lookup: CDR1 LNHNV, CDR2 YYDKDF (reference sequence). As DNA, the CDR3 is TGTGCCACCAGCAGAGACACCTACGAGCAGTACTTC. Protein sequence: CATSRDTYEQYF.

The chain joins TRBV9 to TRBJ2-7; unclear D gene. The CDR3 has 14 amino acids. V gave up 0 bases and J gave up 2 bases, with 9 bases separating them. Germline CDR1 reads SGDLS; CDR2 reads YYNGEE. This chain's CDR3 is CASSVEPGAYEQYF. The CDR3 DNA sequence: TGTGCCAGCAGCGTAGAACCCGGAGCCTACGAGCAGTACTTC.

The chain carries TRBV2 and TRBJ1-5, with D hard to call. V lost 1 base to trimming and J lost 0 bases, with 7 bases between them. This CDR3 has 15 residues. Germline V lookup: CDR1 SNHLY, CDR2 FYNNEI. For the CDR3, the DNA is TGTGCCAGCAGTGAAGGGAGTTATAGCAATCAGCCCCAGCATTTT. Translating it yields CASSEGSYSNQPQHF.

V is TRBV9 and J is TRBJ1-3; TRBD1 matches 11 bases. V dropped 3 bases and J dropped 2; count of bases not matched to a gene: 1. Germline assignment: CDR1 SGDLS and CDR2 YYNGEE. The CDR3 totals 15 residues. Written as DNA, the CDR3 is TGTGCCAGCAGCGCGGGACAGGGGGCTGGAAACACCATATATTTT. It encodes CASSAGQGAGNTIYF.

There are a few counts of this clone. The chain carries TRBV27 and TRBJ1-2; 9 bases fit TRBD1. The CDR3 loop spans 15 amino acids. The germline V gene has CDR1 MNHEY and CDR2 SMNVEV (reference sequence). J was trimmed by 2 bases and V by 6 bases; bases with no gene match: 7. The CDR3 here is CASSPYGQGNYGYTF. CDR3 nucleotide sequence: TGTGCCAGCAGCCCTTACGGACAGGGGAACTATGGCTACACCTTC.

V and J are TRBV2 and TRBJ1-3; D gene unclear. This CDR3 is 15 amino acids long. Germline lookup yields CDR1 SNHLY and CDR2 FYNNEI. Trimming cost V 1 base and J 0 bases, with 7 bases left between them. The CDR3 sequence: CASSEVQFSGNTIYF. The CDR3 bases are TGTGCCAGCAGTGAAGTTCAGTTCTCTGGAAACACCATATATTTT.

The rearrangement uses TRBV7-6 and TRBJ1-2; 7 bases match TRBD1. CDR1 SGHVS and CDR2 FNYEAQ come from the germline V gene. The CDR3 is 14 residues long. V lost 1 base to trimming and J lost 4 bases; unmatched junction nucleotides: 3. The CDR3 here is CASSLGTGGYGYTF. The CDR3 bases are TGTGCCAGCAGCTTAGGGACAGGCGGCTATGGCTACACCTTC.

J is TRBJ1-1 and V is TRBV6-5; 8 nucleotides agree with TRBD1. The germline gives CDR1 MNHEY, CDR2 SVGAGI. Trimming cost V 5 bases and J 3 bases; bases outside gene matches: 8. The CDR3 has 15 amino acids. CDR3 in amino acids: CASSPGQGGDTEAFF. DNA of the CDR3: TGTGCCAGCAGTCCCGGACAGGGAGGGGACACTGAAGCTTTCTTT.

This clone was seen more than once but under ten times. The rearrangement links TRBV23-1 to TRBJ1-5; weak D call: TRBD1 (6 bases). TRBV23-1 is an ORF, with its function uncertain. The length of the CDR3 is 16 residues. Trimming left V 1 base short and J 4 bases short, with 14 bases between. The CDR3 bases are TGCGCCAGCAGTCAATTTAGGACAGCTCGGAATCAGCCCCAGCATTTT. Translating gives CASSQFRTARNQPQHF.

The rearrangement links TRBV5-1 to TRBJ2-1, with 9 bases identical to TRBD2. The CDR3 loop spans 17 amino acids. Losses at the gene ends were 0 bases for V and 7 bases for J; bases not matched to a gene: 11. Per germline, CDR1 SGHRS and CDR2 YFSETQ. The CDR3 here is CASSLGGGRAAVNEQFF. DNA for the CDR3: TGCGCCAGCAGCTTGGGGGGCGGGAGGGCCGCGGTGAATGAGCAGTTCTTC.

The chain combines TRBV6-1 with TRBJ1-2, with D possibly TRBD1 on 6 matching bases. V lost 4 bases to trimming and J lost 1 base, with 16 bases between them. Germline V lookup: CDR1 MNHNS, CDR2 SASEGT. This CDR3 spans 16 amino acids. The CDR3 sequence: CASSVGAGPNNYGYTF. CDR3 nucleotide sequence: TGTGCCAGCAGTGTGGGGGCAGGGCCGAATAACTATGGCTACACCTTC.

The CDR3 sequence: CASSQGTSDTDTQYF. CDR3 DNA sequence: TGTGCCAGCAGCCAAGGGACTAGCGATACAGATACGCAGTATTTT. V and J are TRBV4-2 and TRBJ2-3; 9 bases are a match to TRBD2. Germline trimming cut 1 base from V and 3 bases from J; bases unmatched to any gene: 2. Germline V gene lookup returns CDR1 LGHNA and CDR2 YNFKEQ. The CDR3 extends over 15 amino acids.

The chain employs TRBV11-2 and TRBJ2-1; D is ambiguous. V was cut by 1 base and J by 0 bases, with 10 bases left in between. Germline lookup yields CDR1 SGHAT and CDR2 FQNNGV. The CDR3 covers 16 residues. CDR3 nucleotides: TGTGCCAGCAGCTTAGCCCGTACCAGCTCCTACAATGAGCAGTTCTTC. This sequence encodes CASSLARTSSYNEQFF.

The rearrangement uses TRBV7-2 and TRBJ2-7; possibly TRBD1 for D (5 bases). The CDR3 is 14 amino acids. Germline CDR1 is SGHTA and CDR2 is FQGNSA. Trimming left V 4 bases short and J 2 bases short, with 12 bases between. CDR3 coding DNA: TGTGCCAGCAGCTCCCCGTTGGGGCCCTACGAGCAGTACTTC. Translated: CASSSPLGPYEQYF.

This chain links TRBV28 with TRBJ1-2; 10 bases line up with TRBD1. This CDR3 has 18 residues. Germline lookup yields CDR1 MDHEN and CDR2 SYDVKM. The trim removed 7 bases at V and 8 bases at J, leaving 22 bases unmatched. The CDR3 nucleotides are TGTGCCAGCACCTTCCCCGACGGGGGACAGGGGCCCTGGGGAGGCTACACCTTC. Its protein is CASTFPDGGQGPWGGYTF.